This T cell receptor (beta chain) was retrieved from a study of T cell responses to AZD1222 COVID-19 vaccine. This CDR3 is built from 13 residues. Trimming took off 11 bases at V and 5 bases at J, with 18 bases between the two ends. The germline gives CDR1 MNHEY, CDR2 SVGAGI. Assay: immunoSEQ multiplex PCR; the TCRdb copy retains only in-frame clones and omits some. The sample contains some 49,000 clones, approximately 80% of which appear only once. The input for sequencing was peripheral blood, taken on day 0 of AZD1222 vaccination. This chain joins TRBV6-5 and TRBJ1-2, with D possibly TRBD1 on 6 matching bases. The receptor's source is an adult in good health. The CDR3 DNA follows: TGTGCCTCCCGCAGGGGTGATCGGTATGGCTACACCTTC. Protein product: CASRRGDRYGYTF.